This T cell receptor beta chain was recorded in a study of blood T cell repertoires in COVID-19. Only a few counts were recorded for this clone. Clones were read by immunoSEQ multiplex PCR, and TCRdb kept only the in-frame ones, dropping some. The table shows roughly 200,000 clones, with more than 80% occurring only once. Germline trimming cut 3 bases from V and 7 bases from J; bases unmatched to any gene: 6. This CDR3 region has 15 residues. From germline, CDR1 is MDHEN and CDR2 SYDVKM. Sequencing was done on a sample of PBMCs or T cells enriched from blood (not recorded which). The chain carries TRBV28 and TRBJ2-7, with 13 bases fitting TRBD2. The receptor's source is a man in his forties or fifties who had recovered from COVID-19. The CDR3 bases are TGTGCCAGCAGTTTGGGACTAGCGGGAAAGGGAGAGCAGTACTTC. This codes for CASSLGLAGKGEQYF.